This TCR beta chain was recorded in a study of T cells in Graves' hyperthyroidism and ophthalmopathy (dated by TCRdb to about 2019). Broadly, across the study: Peripheral blood samples were taken at initial diagnosis, before any treatment was given. Prospective prediction of ophthalmopathy was tested in an independent validation cohort consisting of some 20 hyperthyroidism patients and around 17 patients who later progressed to ophthalmopathy. According to the paper, TCR Vbeta CDR3 sequencing was carried out on over 130 peripheral blood samples, which came from fewer than 50 ophthalmopathy, 75 to 80 hyperthyroidism and about 17 progressor patients. After sampling, hyperthyroidism patients received methimazole starting at 30 mg daily, and ophthalmopathy patients received high-dose intravenous methylprednisolone. TCR V-J signatures able to tell the groups apart were searched for in a discovery cohort of 100 patients, of whom more than 40 had Graves' ophthalmopathy and around 58 had stable Graves' hyperthyroidism. In addition, the study compared T-cell repertoires in thyroid tissue and in blood from a handful of Graves' hyperthyroidism patients. For training and testing, the 100 or so patients in the discovery cohort were randomly divided in a 7:3 ratio. Here is what the overall study found, with its caveats: A model built on a 13 V-J signature distinguished ophthalmopathy from stable hyperthyroidism, reaching over 85% sensitivity and under 84% specificity in cross-validation and 80%/75% in testing. Sample size was not statistically predetermined, and blinding of investigators to group allocation was not performed. In validation, the model predicted progression to ophthalmopathy a median of approximately 6.3 months before onset, with approximately 71% sensitivity and 72.22% specificity. Most expanded thyroid clonotypes (frequency above 0.001) were also detected in blood, a finding suggesting that blood repertoires may reflect thyroid immune responses.

Amplification of TCR beta CDR3 regions was carried out from RNA transcripts. The TCR CDR3 was subjected to a first round of RT-PCR using the HTBI primer set and the Qiagen OneStep RT-PCR kit. The libraries were constructed in a second round of multiplex PCR and then size-selected and purified. The libraries were sequenced on an Illumina HiSeq2000 using paired-end 100 bp reads. The authors' pipeline ran thus. SOAPnuke was used to process the raw data, removing reads that contained adapters or uncalled bases, had a mean Phred below 15, or lacked an exact match to the constant primer or identifier. COPE v1.2.5 was used to merge the high-quality paired reads, and each unique nucleotide sequence was defined as a clonotype. MiTCR v1.1 was used to align the clonotypes against IMGT TRBV, TRBD and TRBJ reference segments. Only V-J combinations with frequency above 0.0001, covering 99.2% of repertoires, were analysed. A TCS score was defined as the ratio between F50 (clonal expansion) and ExV (chaos), using BLOSUM62-based TCRdist between CDR3 peptides within each V-J. Welch's t-statistics and random forest reduced roughly 540 V-J features to under 15, which were used in a naive Bayes classifier (R e1071). TCRdb reprocessing: public reads trimmed at Q25 with fastp, clones called with MiXCR, in-frame beta chains kept. For every CDR3 protein sequence, its rows merge into one entry that carries the most common genes and DNA. TCRdb's processing, not the authors' own work, is the source of the V and J calls. Across this sample there are approximately 640,000 distinct CDR3 sequences, with 15% to 20% seen only once. Of the sample, less than 4.5% is held by the ten largest clones.

A patient counted as having stable Graves' hyperthyroidism if no progression to ophthalmopathy occurred over 18 months of follow-up. Hyperthyroidism patients were newly diagnosed, had a disease duration of under 2 months, and were aged 18 to 65 years. Exclusion was applied to patients with uncontrolled infections, other autoimmune diseases, pregnancy or lactation. Clinical symptoms, serum thyroxine and TRAb, thyroid ultrasound, and orbital computed tomography formed the basis for the diagnoses. Ficoll-Paque density gradient centrifugation was used to isolate PBMCs from approximately 10 ml of fresh peripheral blood. Total RNA was extracted with Trizol reagent, and quality was checked on an Agilent 2100 Bioanalyzer. This clonotype has a handful of counts. Its antigen specificity is not known. The junction departs from the called germline gene at one end, perhaps through a read error. The CDR3 spans 15 residues, from the cysteine through the phenylalanine. Only the CDR3 DNA is retained, 45 bases long and in frame from the first base.

The source of this sequence is a woman aged 25 to 39 with Graves' hyperthyroidism. Sequencing was performed on blood. The rearrangement joined TRBV12-3 or TRBV12-4 to TRBJ1-5; TRBD1 is perhaps the D gene, given 5 matching bases. The nucleotide sequence is TGTGCCGGCAGCACTATCTCGGGGGGTGGTCAGCCCCAGCATTTT. This gives the protein CAGSTISGGGQPQHF.